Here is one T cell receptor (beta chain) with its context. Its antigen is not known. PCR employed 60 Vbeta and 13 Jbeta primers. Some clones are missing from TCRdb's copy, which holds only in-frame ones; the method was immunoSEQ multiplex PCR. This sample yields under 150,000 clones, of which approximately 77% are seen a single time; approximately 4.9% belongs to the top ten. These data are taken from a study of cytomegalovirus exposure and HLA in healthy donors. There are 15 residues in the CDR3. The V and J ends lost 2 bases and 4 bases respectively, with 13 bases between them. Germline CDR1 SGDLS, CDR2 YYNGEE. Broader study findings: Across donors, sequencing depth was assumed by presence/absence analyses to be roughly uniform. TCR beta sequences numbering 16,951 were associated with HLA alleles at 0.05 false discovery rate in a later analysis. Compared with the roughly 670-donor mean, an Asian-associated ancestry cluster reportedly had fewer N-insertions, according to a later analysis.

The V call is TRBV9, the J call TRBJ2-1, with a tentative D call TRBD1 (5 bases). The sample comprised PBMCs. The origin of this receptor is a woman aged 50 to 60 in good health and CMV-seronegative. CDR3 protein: CASSVLEGDYNEQFF. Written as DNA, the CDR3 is TGTGCCAGCAGCGTCCTCGAAGGGGATTACAATGAGCAGTTCTTC.